This T cell receptor (beta chain) came from a study of T cell responses to AZD1222 COVID-19 vaccine (dated by TCRdb to the early 2020s). A note on the overall study: A total of 230 or so trial participants underwent TCR sequencing, of whom 200 to 220 received two doses of AZD1222 and some 26 received two doses of the MenACWY control vaccine. Trial participants were enrolled by age into subgroups of 18-55, 56-69 and 70-plus years, and around 140, 26 and 57 TCR-sequenced participants, respectively, were included in these subgroups.

A word on this clone: Its binding antigen is unknown. No clone much larger than this one lies a single base away; base qualities are absent.

V trim: 4 bases; J trim: 4 bases; unmatched bases: 12. Spanning cysteine to phenylalanine, the CDR3 consists of 16 amino acids. The read is trimmed to its CDR3 DNA, 48 bases read in frame from base 1. The germline V gene yields SGHAT for CDR1 and FQNNGV for CDR2. The meaning of the sample's time point label: about 28 days (+/-7) after the second vaccine dose. The meaning of the sample's treatment or condition label: meningococcal conjugate vaccine given as trial control. Vaccinee samples came from UK trials COV001 and COV002, including a single-blind randomized controlled phase 2/3 trial of AZD1222 (ChAdOx1 nCoV-19) in healthy adults. Trial participant PBMC samples were collected at day 0 and day 28 after the second dose for TCRbeta chain sequencing. The CDR3 regions of human TCRbeta chains were analyzed by immunosequencing. The study's processing was this. TCRs in the repertoires were matched against a reference library of SARS-CoV-2-specific TCRs that had been generated with the MIRA antigen-specificity platform. Breadth was defined as the fraction of unique TCRs that were SARS-CoV-2-associated. Depth was defined as the fraction of total T cells that were SARS-CoV-2-associated. Using the MIRA data, every spike-specific TCR was mapped to the spike region that the TCR reacted to and assigned to either a CD4 or a CD8 class. Log10-transformed breadth and depth values were compared by one-way ANOVA with Sidak's multiple comparisons tests. TCRdb took this table from immuneACCESS and kept in-frame rearrangements with V and J called. Such tables lack part of the clones; where checked against another copy, unresolved V genes explain under half of the gap, and the rest is unexplained. The D gene and trimming were derived from the DNA, and the V and J assignments and clone size from that table. In all, the sample holds about 200,000 clones, and 90% to 95% of those were seen once. The ten largest account for 3.6% of the sample.

Overall study results and their limits: The 56-69-year group was small, and its depth increase did not reach significance, likely because of low power. No day 14 peak-response samples were available, so repertoires were characterized only after the peak T cell response. CD4 TCRs associated with the vaccine covered the entire spike protein, and the dominant responses were in regions 160-218 and 743-854. Nearly half of unique spike-specific TCRs reportedly recognized epitopes outside regions mutated in the B.1.351 and B.1.1.7 variants. Conclusions about previously exposed vaccinees are limited, since just 5 to 7 AZD1222 recipients were seropositive for SARS-CoV-2 at baseline. A significant rise in spike-specific TCR breadth and depth was observed after two AZD1222 doses relative to day 0 and relative to MenACWY recipients. Participants were mostly white British and included more females than males, and it was suggested by the authors that clonal diversity may have been underestimated.

This sequence uses TRBV11-2 and TRBJ2-7; a stretch of 8 junction bases matches TRBD2. Sequenced here: peripheral blood, sampled 28 days after the second dose of the MenACWY control vaccine. The sequence came from an adult who received the MenACWY meningococcal vaccine as a control. CDR3 reads: CASSSTGGRIRYEQYF. DNA sequence: TGTGCCAGCAGCTCCACCGGCGGGAGGATCAGGTACGAGCAGTACTTC.